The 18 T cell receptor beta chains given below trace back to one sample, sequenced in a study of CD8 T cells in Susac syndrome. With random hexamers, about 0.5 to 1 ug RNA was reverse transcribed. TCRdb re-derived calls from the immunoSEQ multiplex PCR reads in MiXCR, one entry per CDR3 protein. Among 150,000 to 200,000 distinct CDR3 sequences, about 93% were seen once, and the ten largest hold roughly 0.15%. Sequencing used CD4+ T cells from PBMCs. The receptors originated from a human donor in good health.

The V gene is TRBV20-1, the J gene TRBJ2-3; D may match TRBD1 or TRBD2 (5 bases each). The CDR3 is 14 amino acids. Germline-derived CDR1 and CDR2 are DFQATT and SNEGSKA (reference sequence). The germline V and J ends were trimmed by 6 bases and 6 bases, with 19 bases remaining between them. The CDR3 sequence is CSAPRDGVSDTQYF. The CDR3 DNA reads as TGCAGTGCCCCCCGGGACGGGGTCTCGGATACGCAGTATTTT.

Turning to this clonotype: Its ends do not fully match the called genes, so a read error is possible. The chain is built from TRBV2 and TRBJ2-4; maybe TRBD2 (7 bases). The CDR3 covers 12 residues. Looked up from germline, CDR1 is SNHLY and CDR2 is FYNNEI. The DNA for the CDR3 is TGTGCCAGCAGTGAAGGAGGGGGGGTCAGGCACTTC. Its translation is CASSEGGGVRHF.

The CDR3 DNA is TGCGCCAGTCACGCCGGGTCTGAAGAGACCCAGTACTTC. Translating gives CASHAGSEETQYF. This chain links TRBV5-1 with TRBJ2-5; the D is unclear. Germline V gives CDR1 SGHRS, CDR2 YFSETQ. Trimming left V 8 bases short and J 3 bases short, with 14 bases between. The CDR3 has 13 amino acids.

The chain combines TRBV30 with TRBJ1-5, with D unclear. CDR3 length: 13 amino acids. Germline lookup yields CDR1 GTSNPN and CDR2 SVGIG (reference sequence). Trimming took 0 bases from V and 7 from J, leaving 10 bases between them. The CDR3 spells CAWSVKSKQPQHF. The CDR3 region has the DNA TGTGCCTGGAGTGTAAAGTCAAAACAGCCCCAGCATTTT.

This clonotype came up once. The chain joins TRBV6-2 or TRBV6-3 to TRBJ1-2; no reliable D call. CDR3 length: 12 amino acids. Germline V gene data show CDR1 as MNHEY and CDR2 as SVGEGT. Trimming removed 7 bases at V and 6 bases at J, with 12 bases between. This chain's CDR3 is CASTSERDGYTF. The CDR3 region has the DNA TGTGCCAGCACCTCGGAGAGAGATGGCTACACCTTC.

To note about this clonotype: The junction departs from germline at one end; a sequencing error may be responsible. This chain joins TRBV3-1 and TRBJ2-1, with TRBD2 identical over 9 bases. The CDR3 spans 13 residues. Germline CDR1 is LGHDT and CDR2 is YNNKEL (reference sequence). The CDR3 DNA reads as TGTGCCAGCAGCCAAAGGAGCGGGGGGTACTCGGTCTTC. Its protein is CASSQRSGGYSVF.

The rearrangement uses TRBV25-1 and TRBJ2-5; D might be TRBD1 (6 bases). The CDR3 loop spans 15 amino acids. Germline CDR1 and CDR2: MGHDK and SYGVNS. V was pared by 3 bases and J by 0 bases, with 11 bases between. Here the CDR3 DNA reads TGTGCCAGCAGTGATAGGGGGACGTACCAAGAGACCCAGTACTTC. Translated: CASSDRGTYQETQYF.

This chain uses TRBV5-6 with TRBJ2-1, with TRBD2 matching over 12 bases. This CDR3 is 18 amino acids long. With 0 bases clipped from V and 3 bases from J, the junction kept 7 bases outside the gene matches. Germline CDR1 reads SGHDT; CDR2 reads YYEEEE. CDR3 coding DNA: TGTGCCAGCAGCTTGGAATGGACTAGCGGGGTGAACTACAATGAGCAGTTCTTC. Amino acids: CASSLEWTSGVNYNEQFF.

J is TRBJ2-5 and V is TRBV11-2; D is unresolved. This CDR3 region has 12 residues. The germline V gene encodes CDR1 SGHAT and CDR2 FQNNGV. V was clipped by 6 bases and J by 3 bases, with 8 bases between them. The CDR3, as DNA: TGTGCCAGCAGTCAGCAGAAAGAGACCCAGTACTTC. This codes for CASSQQKETQYF.

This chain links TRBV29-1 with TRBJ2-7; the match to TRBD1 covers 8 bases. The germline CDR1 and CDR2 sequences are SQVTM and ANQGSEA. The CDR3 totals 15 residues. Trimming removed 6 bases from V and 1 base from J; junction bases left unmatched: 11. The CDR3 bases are TGCAGCGTCTCATCCGGGACAGGATTTTCCTACGAGCAGTACTTC. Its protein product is CSVSSGTGFSYEQYF.

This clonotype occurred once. The CDR3 reads CASSQDVGVTIYF. In nucleotides, the CDR3 is TGCGCCAGCAGCCAAGATGTTGGGGTAACCATATATTTT. The V gene is TRBV4-3, the J gene TRBJ1-3; D ambiguous. The germline V and J ends were trimmed by 0 bases and 10 bases, with 10 bases remaining between them. The V gene's germline CDR1 is LGHNA and CDR2 YSLEER. The CDR3 extends over 13 amino acids.

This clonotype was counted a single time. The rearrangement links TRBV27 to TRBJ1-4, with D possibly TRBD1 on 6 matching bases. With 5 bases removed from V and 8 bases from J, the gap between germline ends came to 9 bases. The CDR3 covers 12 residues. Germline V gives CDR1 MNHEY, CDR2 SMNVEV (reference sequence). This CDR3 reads CASSGRGEKLFF. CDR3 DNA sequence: TGTGCCAGCAGTGGGAGGGGGGAAAAACTGTTTTTT.

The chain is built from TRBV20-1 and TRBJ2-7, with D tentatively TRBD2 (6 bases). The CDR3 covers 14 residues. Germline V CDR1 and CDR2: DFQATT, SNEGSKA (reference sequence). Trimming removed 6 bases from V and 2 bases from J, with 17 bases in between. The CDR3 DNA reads TGCAGTGCCGCCTCCGGGACTGATGCCTACGAGCAGTACTTC. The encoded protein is CSAASGTDAYEQYF.

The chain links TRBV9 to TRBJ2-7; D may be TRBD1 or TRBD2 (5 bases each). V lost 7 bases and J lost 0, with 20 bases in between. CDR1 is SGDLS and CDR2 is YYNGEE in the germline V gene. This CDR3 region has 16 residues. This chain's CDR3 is CASSPGWGSNSYEQYF. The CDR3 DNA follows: TGTGCCAGCTCCCCGGGTTGGGGGTCCAACTCCTACGAGCAGTACTTC.

The CDR3 sequence is CASSFDREGSGTDTQYF. Written as DNA, the CDR3 is TGTGCCAGCAGTTTCGACAGGGAGGGGTCCGGCACAGATACGCAGTATTTT. V gene TRBV12-3 or TRBV12-4 combines with J gene TRBJ2-3; D may correspond to TRBD1 or TRBD2 (7 bases each). V dropped 3 bases and J dropped 1 base, with 17 bases sitting between them. The length of the CDR3 is 17 residues.

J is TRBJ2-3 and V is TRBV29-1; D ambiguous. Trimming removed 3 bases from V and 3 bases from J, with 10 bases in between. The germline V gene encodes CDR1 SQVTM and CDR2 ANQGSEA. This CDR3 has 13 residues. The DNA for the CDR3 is TGCAGCGTTGACGATGCGCTGACAGATACGCAGTATTTT. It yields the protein CSVDDALTDTQYF.

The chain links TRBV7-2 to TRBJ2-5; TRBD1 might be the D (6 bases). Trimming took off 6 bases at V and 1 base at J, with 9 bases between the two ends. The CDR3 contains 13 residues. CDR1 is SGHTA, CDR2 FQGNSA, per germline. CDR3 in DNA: TGTGCCAGCAGTCGGGACACCCAAGAGACCCAGTACTTC. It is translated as CASSRDTQETQYF.

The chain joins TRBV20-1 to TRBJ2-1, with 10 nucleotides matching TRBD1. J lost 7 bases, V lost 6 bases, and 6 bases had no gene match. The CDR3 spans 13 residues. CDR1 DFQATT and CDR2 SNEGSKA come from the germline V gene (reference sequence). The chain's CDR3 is CSARQGARNEQFF. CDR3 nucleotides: TGCAGTGCCAGACAGGGGGCACGGAATGAGCAGTTCTTC.